Below, one T cell receptor (beta chain) is given with its context. Antigen: not known. This specimen comes from a study of T cell responses to AZD1222 COVID-19 vaccine. Study observations and caveats: Dominant at 160-218 and 743-854, vaccine-associated CD4 TCRs also spanned spike. Scientists sampled the repertoires only once the peak T cell response had passed. Females outnumbered males among donors, who were mostly white British; clonal diversity was possibly underestimated. Unmutated variant regions reportedly attract nearly half of all spike-specific TCRs.

Trimming stripped 3 bases from V and 0 bases from J, with 12 bases between. From germline, CDR1 is KGHSH and CDR2 LQKENI. CDR3 length: 16 amino acids. Generated by immunoSEQ multiplex PCR, the TCRdb table keeps only in-frame clones and is missing some. The sample includes more than 90,000 clones, 70% to 90% seen only once; the top ten take around 17%. The sequence derives from an adult who received the AZD1222 COVID-19 vaccine. The sequenced sample was peripheral blood, obtained 28 days after the second AZD1222 dose. This sequence joins TRBV18 and TRBJ1-3, with TRBD1 as a possible D gene (5 bases). For the CDR3, the DNA is TGTGCCAGCTCACCCCAGGGTGGTCTCTCTGGAAACACCATATATTTT. This translates into CASSPQGGLSGNTIYF.